The present TCR beta chain was sequenced within a study of PD-1 blockade in classical Hodgkin lymphoma. Study-level results: A significant rise in TCR diversity by C4D1 was seen for CD4+ but not CD8+ cells.

In every patient, relapse followed autologous stem cell transplantation, while exposure to brentuximab vedotin differed. Sequenced by immunoSEQ multiplex PCR; TCRdb stores in-frame clones only, minus some. The sample has some 23,000 clones; 81% are singletons. This clone occurred once. What it binds is unknown. There are 15 residues in the CDR3. V lost 0 bases, J lost 2 bases, and 8 bases lay in between. Germline V gene data show CDR1 as MNHEY and CDR2 as SMNVEV (reference sequence). V is TRBV27 and J is TRBJ1-5; no clear D gene. This specimen consisted of peripheral blood mononuclear cells (PBMCs), obtained before the second cycle of nivolumab. This receptor was taken from a human donor with classical Hodgkin lymphoma. The CDR3 DNA reads TGTGCCAGCAGTTTATCGAGGGTTGGCAATCAGCCCCAGCATTTT. This codes for CASSLSRVGNQPQHF.